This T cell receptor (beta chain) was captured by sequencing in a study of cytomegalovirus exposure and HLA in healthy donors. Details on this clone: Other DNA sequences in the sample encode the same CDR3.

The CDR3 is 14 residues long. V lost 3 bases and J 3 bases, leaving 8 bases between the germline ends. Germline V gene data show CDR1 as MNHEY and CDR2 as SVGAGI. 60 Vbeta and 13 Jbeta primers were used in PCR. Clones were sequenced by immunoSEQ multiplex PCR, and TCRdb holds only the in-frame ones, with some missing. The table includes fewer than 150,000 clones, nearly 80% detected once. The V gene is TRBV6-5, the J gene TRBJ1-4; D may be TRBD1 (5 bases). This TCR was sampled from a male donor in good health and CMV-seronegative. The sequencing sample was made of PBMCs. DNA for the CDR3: TGTGCCAGCAGTTATGGGGGGGCTAATGAAAAACTGTTTTTT. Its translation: CASSYGGANEKLFF.